This entry lists 32 T cell receptor beta chains sequenced from one sample in a study of T cell repertoires in cytomegalovirus infection. MiXCR was run by TCRdb on the reads, yielding one entry per CDR3 protein. The profile shows roughly 300,000 distinct CDR3 sequences, 9% to 9.5% of them singletons. Source material: PBMCs. These receptors originate from a human donor in good health (CMV status not recorded). Some clones in this sample may be carry-over from other donors' samples.

Many counts were recorded for this clonotype. This chain uses TRBV5-5 with TRBJ2-1, with 9 bases lining up with TRBD1. With 4 bases clipped from V and 4 bases from J, the junction kept 15 bases outside the gene matches. Looked up from germline, CDR1 is SGHKS and CDR2 is YYEKEE (reference sequence). The CDR3 runs 18 residues. The CDR3 spells CASSPRYRDRVLYNEQFF. As DNA, the CDR3 is TGTGCCAGCAGCCCTCGATACCGGGACAGGGTGTTGTACAATGAGCAGTTCTTC. Based on the CDR3 plus reference TRBV5-5 and TRBJ2-1, the full variable domain is DAGVTQSPTHLIKTRGQQVTLRCSPISGHKSVSWYQQVLGQGPQFIFQYYEKEERGRGNFPDRFSARQFPNYSSELNVNALLLGDSALYLCASSPRYRDRVLYNEQFFGPGTRLTVL.

This clonotype was detected a few times. The J gene is TRBJ2-1, the V gene TRBV6-5, with 10 bases identical to TRBD2. V shed 6 bases, J shed 3 bases, and the junction held 5 bases outside the gene matches. Germline assignment: CDR1 MNHEY and CDR2 SVGAGI. The length of the CDR3 is 15 residues. The CDR3 sequence: CASRLAGTSYNEQFF. In DNA form, the CDR3 reads TGTGCCAGCAGACTAGCGGGGACAAGCTACAATGAGCAGTTCTTC.

This clonotype came up a few times. V and J are TRBV28 and TRBJ1-4; 7 positions agree with TRBD1. Losses at the gene ends were 1 base for V and 1 base for J; bases not matched to a gene: 12. The length of the CDR3 is 19 residues. The germline V gene has CDR1 MDHEN and CDR2 SYDVKM. In DNA, the CDR3 is TGTGCCAGCAGTTTATCCCACCGGGGGCGGGACAGAACTAATGAAAAACTGTTTTTT. Protein sequence: CASSLSHRGRDRTNEKLFF.

There are many counts of this clonotype. The chain joins TRBV7-8 to TRBJ2-2; D perhaps matches TRBD1 (6 bases). The CDR3 runs to 16 residues. The germline V and J ends were trimmed by 4 bases and 0 bases, with 12 bases remaining between them. Germline lookup yields CDR1 SGHVS and CDR2 FQNEAQ. The CDR3 reads CASSSGHGPNTGELFF. The CDR3 nucleotides are TGTGCCAGCAGCTCGGGACACGGTCCGAACACCGGGGAGCTGTTTTTT.

This rearrangement joins TRBV20-1 to TRBJ2-5; TRBD1 is a possible D gene (6 bases). The CDR3 totals 13 residues. V was clipped by 5 bases and J by 6 bases, with 16 bases between them. In germline, CDR1 is DFQATT, CDR2 SNEGSKA (reference sequence). Here the CDR3 DNA reads TGCAGTGCTCGGACAGACGTAAAAAAGACCCAGTACTTC. Protein product: CSARTDVKKTQYF.

This chain uses TRBV4-1 with TRBJ2-2; D is unclear. This CDR3 spans 17 amino acids. Germline values: CDR1 MGHRA, CDR2 YSYEKL. V lost 0 bases and J 6 bases, leaving 17 bases between the germline ends. The DNA of the CDR3 is TGCGCCAGCAGCCAAGATATGGCAGTTCGATACGCCGGGGAGCTGTTTTTT. Its translation: CASSQDMAVRYAGELFF.

In regard to this clonotype: A much larger clone sits a single nucleotide away, making a read error possible. The chain joins TRBV11-3 to TRBJ2-1, with D perhaps TRBD1 (5 bases). Germline CDR1 SGHNT, CDR2 YENEEA. The CDR3 extends over 13 amino acids. For the CDR3, the DNA is TGTGCCAGCAGCCAACAGGTAAACAATGAGCAGTTATTC. Its protein product is CASSQQVNNEQLF.

Note on this clonotype: The missing conserved phenylalanine or tryptophan at the end of this CDR3 makes a read error likely. The rearrangement uses TRBV7-9 and TRBJ2-5; D unresolved. Germline assignment: CDR1 SEHNR and CDR2 FQNEAQ (reference sequence). CDR3 length: 15 amino acids. The V and J ends lost 5 bases and 0 bases respectively, with 13 bases between them. CDR3 in DNA: TGTGCCAGCAGCCGGATTCGGACGGACCAAGAGACCCAGTACTCC. Protein product: CASSRIRTDQETQYS.

The rearrangement links TRBV24-1 to TRBJ2-4; a weak D match, TRBD2 (5 bases). Trimming pared 4 bases from V and 3 bases from J, leaving 12 bases between. Germline V CDR1 and CDR2: KGHDR, SFDVKD. The CDR3 has 15 amino acids. The CDR3 coding sequence is TGTGCCACCAGTGACAACCGGGGTCTCAAAAACATTCAGTACTTC. It yields the protein CATSDNRGLKNIQYF.

This clonotype appeared a few times. The chain is built from TRBV20-1 and TRBJ2-1; either TRBD1 or TRBD2 may fit D (6 bases each). From germline, CDR1 is DFQATT and CDR2 SNEGSKA (reference sequence). The germline V and J ends were trimmed by 7 bases and 7 bases, with 14 bases remaining between them. The CDR3 sequence is 12 residues long. The CDR3 sequence: CSVGAGRNEQFF. The CDR3 coding sequence is TGCAGTGTGGGGGCGGGAAGAAATGAGCAGTTCTTC.

This clonotype was counted a few times. The chain couples TRBV24-1 to TRBJ2-1; 8 bases agree with TRBD1. V lost 9 bases to trimming and J lost 6 bases; unmatched junction nucleotides: 3. The CDR3 is 12 residues long. Germline V lookup: CDR1 KGHDR, CDR2 SFDVKD. CDR3 nucleotides: TGTGCCACCTCCGACAGGGGCAATGAGCAGTTCTTC. Translation gives CATSDRGNEQFF.

The chain combines TRBV5-1 with TRBJ2-5; D may be TRBD2 (6 bases). Germline loops: CDR1 SGHRS, CDR2 YFSETQ. With 5 bases removed from V and 3 bases from J, the gap between germline ends came to 11 bases. The CDR3 loop spans 13 amino acids. CDR3 amino acids: CASSTGDEETQYF. CDR3 in DNA: TGCGCCAGCAGTACGGGGGATGAAGAGACCCAGTACTTC.

This rearrangement joins TRBV20-1 to TRBJ2-3; 10 nucleotides line up with TRBD2. Germline V gives CDR1 DFQATT, CDR2 SNEGSKA (reference sequence). Trimming took 0 bases from V and 4 from J; bases not matched to a gene: 4. This CDR3 spans 15 amino acids. The CDR3 DNA follows: TGCAGTGCTAGAGAGGGGACTAGCGCCGCAGATACGCAGTATTTT. Protein sequence: CSAREGTSAADTQYF.

This clonotype was observed many times. The chain is built from TRBV6-1 and TRBJ2-7, with 7 bases fitting TRBD2. The length of the CDR3 is 13 residues. With 7 bases clipped from V and 0 bases from J, the junction kept 3 bases outside the gene matches. Per germline, CDR1 MNHNS and CDR2 SASEGT. This chain's CDR3 is CASTAGVSYEQYF. CDR3 nucleotide sequence: TGTGCCAGCACGGCGGGGGTCTCCTACGAGCAGTACTTC.

The chain employs TRBV19 and TRBJ2-7; D ambiguous. V dropped 7 bases and J dropped 3 bases, with 4 bases sitting between them. The germline V gene encodes CDR1 LNHDA and CDR2 SQIVND (reference sequence). The CDR3 spans 10 residues. The CDR3 DNA reads TGTGCCAGTATGGGCTACGAGCAGTACTTC. Protein: CASMGYEQYF.

This clonotype was seen more than once but under ten times. The V call is TRBV2, the J call TRBJ1-2, with D hard to call. The CDR3 spans 14 residues. V lost 4 bases to trimming and J lost 4 bases, with 13 bases between them. Germline CDR1 reads SNHLY; CDR2 reads FYNNEI. The CDR3 reads CASSASRFSYGYTF. The CDR3 DNA is TGTGCCAGCAGTGCCTCTCGGTTCTCCTATGGCTACACCTTC.

In its sample, this clonotype was seen many times. The V call is TRBV4-3, the J call TRBJ1-1; D may be TRBD1 (5 bases). The V end lost 0 bases, the J end lost 1 base, and 12 bases lay between the germline ends. Germline CDR1 and CDR2: LGHNA and YSLEER. This CDR3 contains 16 residues. CDR3 sequence: CASSQDLKGWNTEAFF. In DNA form, the CDR3 reads TGCGCCAGCAGCCAAGATCTGAAGGGGTGGAACACTGAAGCTTTCTTT.

The gene calls are TRBV12-3 or TRBV12-4 and TRBJ2-1; the D gene could be TRBD1 or TRBD2 (5 bases each). V dropped 8 bases and J dropped 7 bases, with 9 bases sitting between them. This CDR3 region has 11 residues. CDR3 in amino acids: CASGEGNEQFF. DNA of the CDR3: TGTGCCAGCGGAGAGGGGAATGAGCAGTTCTTC.

CDR3 bases: TGCGCCAGCAGCATGCTATCAGGACTCTCGTACAATGAGCAGTTCTTC. Translation gives CASSMLSGLSYNEQFF. The chain carries TRBV4-3 and TRBJ2-1, with a possible D match to TRBD2 (5 bases). Germline V CDR1 and CDR2: LGHNA, YSLEER. Trimming took off 5 bases at V and 4 bases at J, with 18 bases between the two ends. The CDR3 is 16 residues long.

The rearrangement links TRBV19 to TRBJ2-7; tentative D call: TRBD1 (5 bases). Germline CDR1 is LNHDA and CDR2 is SQIVND (reference sequence). This CDR3 has 13 residues. Trimming removed 3 bases at V and 5 bases at J, with 11 bases between. DNA of the CDR3: TGTGCCAGTAGTATGTCAGGGTGGAACGAGCAGTACTTC. Its translation is CASSMSGWNEQYF. Based on the CDR3 plus reference TRBV19 and TRBJ2-7, the full variable domain is DGGITQSPKYLFRKEGQNVTLSCEQNLNHDAMYWYRQDPGQGLRLIYYSQIVNDFQKGDIAEGYSVSREKKESFPLTVTSAQKNPTAFYLCASSMSGWNEQYFGPGTRLTVT.

The J gene is TRBJ2-5, the V gene TRBV10-3, with D uncertain. V was clipped by 3 bases and J by 6 bases, with 8 bases between them. Germline V gives CDR1 ENHRY, CDR2 SYGVKD. The CDR3 runs to 12 residues. Here the CDR3 reads CAISDIMKTQYF. The CDR3 DNA follows: TGTGCCATCAGTGACATAATGAAGACCCAGTACTTC.

This rearrangement joins TRBV27 to TRBJ1-1; tentative D call: TRBD1 (5 bases). The CDR3 sequence is 15 residues long. Trimming took off 5 bases at V and 1 base at J, with 14 bases between the two ends. Germline V gene lookup returns CDR1 MNHEY and CDR2 SMNVEV (reference sequence). The CDR3 loop reads CASSPIKGPNTEAFF. As DNA, the CDR3 is TGTGCCAGCAGTCCAATCAAGGGACCGAACACTGAAGCTTTCTTT.

In this sample, this clonotype turned up many times. This chain's CDR3 is CASSEALTGVQPQHF. In nucleotides, the CDR3 is TGTGCCAGCAGTGAAGCACTAACAGGGGTTCAGCCCCAGCATTTT. The chain combines TRBV6-1 with TRBJ1-5, with 7 positions matching TRBD1. This CDR3 contains 15 residues. V trimming: 0 bases; J trimming: 6 bases; junction bases outside the gene matches: 5. Germline CDR1 is MNHNS and CDR2 is SASEGT.

This clonotype was counted a few times. The V call is TRBV6-6, the J call TRBJ2-2, with 11 bases identical to TRBD2. Trimming took 5 bases from V and 7 from J; bases not matched to a gene: 6. The length of the CDR3 is 15 residues. Germline V gene sequence: CDR1 MNHNY, CDR2 SVGAGI (reference sequence). CDR3 sequence reads: CASSDLAGGRGELFF. CDR3 nucleotides: TGTGCCAGCAGTGACCTAGCGGGGGGACGCGGGGAGCTGTTTTTT.

This clonotype was seen only a few times. The chain combines TRBV20-1 with TRBJ2-2, with TRBD1 as a possible D gene (6 bases). The germline gives CDR1 DFQATT, CDR2 SNEGSKA (reference sequence). Trimming removed 5 bases at V and 2 bases at J, with 9 bases between. This CDR3 is built from 13 residues. The CDR3 protein is CSAFRGNTGELFF. The CDR3 DNA sequence: TGCAGTGCTTTCAGGGGCAACACCGGGGAGCTGTTTTTT.

This clonotype has a count of ten or more. This chain links TRBV7-2 with TRBJ2-5; 9 positions match TRBD2. Germline trimming cut 1 base from V and 4 bases from J; bases unmatched to any gene: 7. Germline V lookup: CDR1 SGHTA, CDR2 FQGNSA. The CDR3 consists of 16 residues. The CDR3 here is CASSLGGGRARETQYF. As DNA, the CDR3 is TGTGCCAGCAGCTTAGGAGGCGGGAGGGCCCGAGAGACCCAGTACTTC.

The chain has TRBV7-3 and TRBJ2-1; D is uncertain. V shed 1 base and J shed 9 bases, with 10 bases lying between them. This CDR3 comprises 13 residues. Germline loops: CDR1 SGHTA, CDR2 FQGTGA. CDR3 sequence reads: CASSLIANGEQFF. CDR3 sequence (DNA): TGTGCCAGCAGCTTAATTGCGAACGGTGAGCAGTTCTTC.

In this sample, this clonotype turned up many times. The chain uses TRBV28 and TRBJ2-3; 14 bases are shared with TRBD2. The germline V gene has CDR1 MDHEN and CDR2 SYDVKM. After removal of 5 bases from V and 5 bases from J, the junction contained 6 bases not matched to a gene. This CDR3 has 16 residues. CDR3 loop: CASSQMTSGREDTQYF. The DNA of the CDR3 is TGTGCCAGCAGTCAGATGACTAGCGGGAGGGAAGATACGCAGTATTTT.

In this sample, this clonotype turned up many times. This rearrangement joins TRBV12-3 or TRBV12-4 to TRBJ1-1; no clear D. CDR3 size: 13 residues. V was pared by 0 bases and J by 5 bases, with 7 bases between. CDR3 nucleotide sequence: TGTGCCAGCAGTTTAGCGGCAGAAACTGAAGCTTTCTTT. Its protein is CASSLAAETEAFF.

This clonotype was seen only a few times. This chain joins TRBV6-2 or TRBV6-3 and TRBJ1-2; possible D gene TRBD1, 6 bases. From germline, CDR1 is MNHEY and CDR2 SVGEGT. Between the trimmed V and J ends, which lost 6 bases and 4 bases, there was a span of 12 bases. The CDR3 sequence is 13 residues long. CDR3 residues: CASRVGQIYGYTF. DNA of the CDR3: TGTGCCAGCAGAGTCGGACAGATCTATGGCTACACCTTC.

A few counts support this clonotype. The chain uses TRBV23-1 and TRBJ2-5; D possibly uses TRBD1 or TRBD2 (5 bases each). TRBV23-1 is identified as an open reading frame with a role that is uncertain. V was trimmed by 2 bases and J by 4 bases, leaving 14 bases between them. The CDR3 extends over 15 amino acids. CDR3 nucleotides: TGCGCCAGCAGTCAAGGGTGTGAGGGGCTAGAGACCCAGTACTTC. This codes for CASSQGCEGLETQYF.

Here the CDR3 DNA reads TGTGCCAGCAGCGATTACACTCGACCGGGACGACTAGACTATGGCTACACCTTC. It specifies CASSDYTRPGRLDYGYTF. The chain is built from TRBV7-9 and TRBJ1-2; D may be TRBD1 (5 bases). CDR1 is SEHNR and CDR2 is FQNEAQ in the germline V gene (reference sequence). V lost 5 bases to trimming and J lost 3 bases, with 25 bases between them. This CDR3 has 18 amino acids.